This T cell receptor (beta chain) was found in a study of blood T cell repertoires in COVID-19. Study background: T cells, B-cell-depleted T cells, or PBMCs supplied cDNA or gDNA.

Germline CDR1 and CDR2: SNHLY and FYNNEI. Trimming shortened V by 2 bases and J by 9 bases, and 17 bases separated the two germline ends. This CDR3 has 15 amino acids. There are a few counts of this clone. In the authors' workflow: Amplified reference gene primers provided the basis for estimating nucleated cell counts. The assay was immunoSEQ multiplex PCR, and TCRdb's table has in-frame clones only and misses some. V and J calls and clone size are given by that table; D and trimming were obtained from the DNA. The repertoire has about 210,000 clones, approximately 87% of them found once; the top ten carry 0.75% to 0.9%.

The chain combines TRBV2 with TRBJ1-5, with TRBD1 as a possible D gene (5 bases). The sequencing sample was made of peripheral blood. The origin of this receptor is a woman in her seventies with acute or convalescent COVID-19. CDR3 coding DNA: TGTGCCAGCAGTGAAACAGGAGCCTCGTTCTCGCCCCAGCATTTT. It codes for CASSETGASFSPQHF.